The 27 T cell receptor beta chains presented below share a single source sample, sequenced in a study of cytomegalovirus exposure and HLA in healthy donors. The PCR had 60 Vbeta and 13 Jbeta primers. Assay used: immunoSEQ multiplex PCR; TCRdb lists only in-frame clones, some missing. This table has approximately 270,000 clones, about four fifths appearing once. Material for sequencing was PBMCs. Every receptor here comes from a girl aged 2-10 years in good health and CMV-seronegative.

This chain's CDR3 is CASVAGPGDYGYTF. DNA of the CDR3: TGCGCCAGCGTGGCTGGTCCGGGGGACTATGGCTACACCTTC. V and J are TRBV5-1 and TRBJ1-2; possible D gene TRBD1, 5 bases. Germline V gene lookup returns CDR1 SGHRS and CDR2 YFSETQ. There are 14 residues in the CDR3. V was clipped by 7 bases and J by 3 bases, with 16 bases between them.

The chain uses TRBV2 and TRBJ2-7; D call uncertain. This CDR3 is built from 12 residues. V lost 6 bases and J lost 6, with 12 bases in between. CDR1 SNHLY and CDR2 FYNNEI come from the germline V gene. The CDR3 region is CASRLHLSEQYF. The CDR3 nucleotides read TGTGCCAGCAGGTTGCATCTGAGCGAGCAGTACTTC.

The V call is TRBV6-1, the J call TRBJ2-5; 9 nucleotides line up with TRBD1. The CDR3 runs to 13 residues. Germline lookup yields CDR1 MNHNS and CDR2 SASEGT. V gave up 4 bases and J gave up 13 bases; unmatched junction bases: 10. The CDR3 loop reads CASSGPGTGSTYF. CDR3 sequence (DNA): TGTGCCAGCAGTGGTCCCGGGACAGGGTCGACGTACTTC.

The chain is built from TRBV30 and TRBJ2-6; D may be TRBD1 (6 bases). The germline V and J ends were trimmed by 5 bases and 0 bases, with 14 bases remaining between them. CDR3 length: 16 residues. Germline loops: CDR1 GTSNPN, CDR2 SVGIG (reference sequence). CDR3 DNA: TGTGCCTGGGCAAGAGGGGGAATCTCTGGGGCCAACGTCCTGACTTTC. Translation gives CAWARGGISGANVLTF.

This chain connects TRBV4-1 to TRBJ2-5, with TRBD2 as a possible D gene (5 bases). CDR3 length: 16 amino acids. In germline, CDR1 is MGHRA, CDR2 YSYEKL. The ends were cut back, 0 bases at V and 1 base at J, with 12 bases in the middle. CDR3 protein: CASSQEFGSGQETQYF. DNA of the CDR3: TGCGCCAGCAGCCAAGAATTCGGCAGCGGCCAAGAGACCCAGTACTTC.

The chain carries TRBV15 and TRBJ2-6, with D perhaps TRBD2 (5 bases). The germline V and J ends were trimmed by 3 bases and 4 bases, with 10 bases remaining between them. The CDR3 is 15 amino acids. The germline V gene has CDR1 LNHNV and CDR2 YYDKDF (reference sequence). CDR3 nucleotides: TGTGCCACCAGCAGGAGGGTGGCAGGGGCCAACGTCCTGACTTTC. As protein: CATSRRVAGANVLTF.

The chain has TRBV7-4 and TRBJ2-6; 9 positions match TRBD1. The V gene end was trimmed by 6 bases and the J gene end by 3 bases; junction bases not matched to a gene: 9. The CDR3 sequence is 17 residues long. CDR1 SGHVT and CDR2 SQSDAQ come from the germline V gene. The CDR3 DNA follows: TGTGCCAGCAGTGGGGGGACAGGGAAGATTGGGGCCAACGTCCTGACTTTC. It codes for CASSGGTGKIGANVLTF.

The chain recombines TRBV11-2 with TRBJ1-1; 8 bases fit TRBD1. V gave up 5 bases and J gave up 5 bases; unmatched junction bases: 13. The CDR3 spans 16 residues. Germline V gene data show CDR1 as SGHAT and CDR2 as FQNNGV. The CDR3 loop reads CASSHRQGLVITEAFF. The CDR3 nucleotides are TGTGCCAGCAGCCACAGACAGGGGCTGGTGATAACTGAAGCTTTCTTT.

V usage is TRBV6-1 and J usage is TRBJ1-6; 7 nucleotides match TRBD1. Germline CDR1 reads MNHNS; CDR2 reads SASEGT. This CDR3 region has 16 residues. V lost 1 base, J lost 4 bases, and 4 bases stayed unmatched. The CDR3 region is CASSEDRGFYNSPLHF. For the CDR3, the DNA is TGTGCCAGCAGTGAAGACAGGGGTTTTTATAATTCACCCCTCCACTTT.

The sample holds a few counts of this clone. This chain links TRBV7-8 with TRBJ2-1; 7 nucleotides match TRBD2. V lost 5 bases and J lost 10; bases outside the gene matches: 5. The CDR3 length is 12 residues. Germline-derived CDR1 and CDR2 are SGHVS and FQNEAQ. The CDR3 reads CASSPGLKEQFF. The CDR3 DNA follows: TGTGCCAGCAGCCCGGGACTAAAAGAGCAGTTCTTC.

The gene calls are TRBV25-1 and TRBJ2-7; 11 positions agree with TRBD1. Germline CDR1 is MGHDK and CDR2 is SYGVNS. The trim removed 2 bases at V and 4 bases at J, leaving 7 bases unmatched. The CDR3 spans 16 residues. CDR3 protein: CASSEPGQGAFYEQYF. CDR3 coding DNA: TGTGCCAGCAGTGAACCAGGACAGGGGGCTTTTTACGAGCAGTACTTC.

Concerning this clone: The junction departs from germline at one end; a sequencing error may be responsible. The chain uses TRBV7-9 and TRBJ2-7; D remains unclear. The CDR3 loop spans 14 amino acids. The V gene's germline CDR1 is SEHNR and CDR2 FQNEAQ (reference sequence). The CDR3 loop reads CSSSLQTLSYEQYF. CDR3 coding DNA: TGTTCCAGCAGCCTCCAGACACTCTCCTACGAGCAGTACTTC.

V usage is TRBV16 and J usage is TRBJ2-1; 11 nucleotides line up with TRBD2. Germline loops: CDR1 KGHSY, CDR2 FQNENV. J was trimmed by 6 bases and V by 0 bases; bases with no gene match: 4. The CDR3 extends over 16 amino acids. The CDR3, as DNA: TGTGCCAGCAGCCAATCCCCTAGCGGGGGGTCCAATGAGCAGTTCTTC. The encoded protein is CASSQSPSGGSNEQFF.

The chain uses TRBV2 and TRBJ1-5, with D possibly being TRBD1 (5 bases). V lost 6 bases to trimming and J lost 0 bases, with 12 bases between them. Germline CDR1 SNHLY, CDR2 FYNNEI. The CDR3 is 15 residues long. CDR3 residues: CASRKDTTSNQPQHF. CDR3 nucleotides: TGTGCCAGCAGAAAGGACACGACTAGCAATCAGCCCCAGCATTTT.

The chain recombines TRBV7-9 with TRBJ2-7, with D tentatively TRBD2 (7 bases). Germline V gene sequence: CDR1 SEHNR, CDR2 FQNEAQ (reference sequence). CDR3 length equals 14 residues. Between the trimmed V and J ends, which lost 3 bases and 4 bases, there was a span of 13 bases. CDR3 bases: TGTGCCAGCAGCTTGGGGGAGGGGGTTTACGAGCAGTACTTC. It is translated as CASSLGEGVYEQYF. Using reference TRBV7-9 and TRBJ2-7 for the parts outside the CDR3, the full variable domain is DTGVSQNPRHKITKRGQNVTFRCDPISEHNRLYWYRQTLGQGPEFLTYFQNEAQLEKSRLLSDRFSAERPKGSFSTLEIQRTEQGDSAMYLCASSLGEGVYEQYFGPGTRLTVT.

V is TRBV7-9 and J is TRBJ1-5; D gene unclear. With 4 bases removed from V and 2 bases from J, the gap between germline ends came to 12 bases. Germline V lookup: CDR1 SEHNR, CDR2 FQNEAQ (reference sequence). The CDR3 consists of 15 residues. The CDR3 DNA follows: TGTGCCAGCAGCTCGGGGTTGTCCGGCAATCAGCCCCAGCATTTT. Translated, it gives CASSSGLSGNQPQHF.

The chain combines TRBV11-2 with TRBJ2-7; the D is unclear. The length of the CDR3 is 14 residues. The germline V and J ends were trimmed by 0 bases and 2 bases, with 8 bases remaining between them. Looked up from germline, CDR1 is SGHAT and CDR2 is FQNNGV. The CDR3 nucleotides read TGTGCCAGCAGCTTAGACAGCGTAACCTACGAGCAGTACTTC. Its protein product is CASSLDSVTYEQYF.

Concerning this clone itself: The identical CDR3 is also encoded by other nucleotide sequences in the sample. The rearrangement joins TRBV7-2 to TRBJ2-3; D is unclear. Germline-derived CDR1 and CDR2 are SGHTA and FQGNSA. This CDR3 has 13 residues. Trimming cost V 6 bases and J 1 base, with 8 bases left between them. The CDR3 is CASSPRGTDTQYF. DNA of the CDR3: TGTGCCAGCAGTCCTCGGGGCACAGATACGCAGTATTTT.

The chain recombines TRBV28 with TRBJ1-6; D perhaps matches TRBD1 (6 bases). The germline V gene encodes CDR1 MDHEN and CDR2 SYDVKM. The CDR3 spans 16 residues. The V and J ends lost 3 bases and 3 bases respectively, with 12 bases between them. The CDR3 DNA reads as TGTGCCAGCAGTTTTTCACAGGGCGTCTATAATTCACCCCTCCACTTT. This sequence encodes CASSFSQGVYNSPLHF.

The rearrangement joins TRBV13 to TRBJ2-7; TRBD1 might be the D (5 bases). This CDR3 is 16 amino acids long. CDR1 PRHDT and CDR2 FYEKMQ come from the germline V gene (reference sequence). The V and J ends lost 1 base and 0 bases respectively, with 13 bases between them. The CDR3 sequence: CASSLADSRSSYEQYF. CDR3 nucleotide sequence: TGTGCCAGCAGCTTAGCAGACAGCCGAAGCTCCTACGAGCAGTACTTC.

This clone is a singleton in its sample. The genes are TRBV29-1 and TRBJ2-3; no definite D call. V lost 3 bases and J lost 4, with 11 bases in between. This CDR3 is built from 13 residues. The V gene's germline CDR1 is SQVTM and CDR2 ANQGSEA. CDR3 residues: CSVDPFLPDTQYF. The CDR3 DNA sequence: TGCAGCGTTGATCCGTTCCTTCCAGATACGCAGTATTTT.

This sequence joins TRBV5-1 and TRBJ2-3, with 12 positions matching TRBD2. V trimming: 4 bases; J trimming: 4 bases; junction bases outside the gene matches: 7. This CDR3 has 16 amino acids. In germline, CDR1 is SGHRS, CDR2 YFSETQ. The CDR3 nucleotides read TGCGCCAGCAGCAGCGGACTAGCGGGGAGTGCAGATACGCAGTATTTT. Protein: CASSSGLAGSADTQYF.

The chain links TRBV2 to TRBJ1-4; no clear D gene. V was clipped by 6 bases and J by 10 bases, with 21 bases between them. CDR3 size: 15 residues. Per the germline V gene, CDR1 is SNHLY and CDR2 is FYNNEI. The CDR3, as DNA: TGTGCCAGCAGGCCCAGGACGGGAACCCTTGGAAAACTGTTTTTT. This encodes CASRPRTGTLGKLFF.

The chain couples TRBV28 to TRBJ2-3, with a possible D match to TRBD1 (5 bases). Germline V gene sequence: CDR1 MDHEN, CDR2 SYDVKM. This CDR3 is 13 amino acids long. Trimming removed 5 bases from V and 2 bases from J, with 8 bases in between. CDR3 residues: CASSGADTDTQYF. DNA of the CDR3: TGTGCCAGCAGTGGGGCCGACACAGATACGCAGTATTTT.

The rearrangement links TRBV10-2 to TRBJ1-1, with a tentative D call TRBD1 (6 bases). Germline V gene data show CDR1 as WSHSY and CDR2 as SAAADI. V was cut by 9 bases and J by 6 bases, with 20 bases left in between. The CDR3 contains 14 residues. For the CDR3, the DNA is TGCGCCAGTTCCCGCTCAGGGGAAAGTGCTGAAGCTTTCTTT. Its protein is CASSRSGESAEAFF.

The V and J genes are TRBV5-1 and TRBJ1-1; D perhaps matches TRBD1 (6 bases). CDR3 length equals 12 residues. Trimming removed 4 bases from V and 7 bases from J, with 11 bases in between. The germline CDR1 and CDR2 sequences are SGHRS and YFSETQ. As DNA, the CDR3 is TGCGCCAGCAGCGTTCAGGGGAGTGAAGCTTTCTTT. Translating it yields CASSVQGSEAFF.

The chain joins TRBV27 to TRBJ2-7; D is perhaps TRBD1 (6 bases). V lost 5 bases to trimming and J lost 2 bases, with 22 bases between them. From germline, CDR1 is MNHEY and CDR2 SMNVEV (reference sequence). The CDR3 consists of 17 residues. The CDR3 DNA reads TGTGCCAGCAGTCCCCGCCGGGACACGGGATTCGCCTACGAGCAGTACTTC. It codes for CASSPRRDTGFAYEQYF.